The TCR beta chain under discussion was sequenced for a study of blood T cell repertoires in COVID-19. For the study at large: Sources were T cells, B-cell-depleted T cells, or PBMCs; the material itself was cDNA or gDNA.

CDR1 and CDR2 from the germline V gene are SGHDT and YYEEEE. Trimming cost V 3 bases and J 2 bases; bases outside gene matches: 4. CDR3 size: 15 residues. Generated by immunoSEQ multiplex PCR, the TCRdb table keeps only in-frame clones and is missing some. The sample holds hundreds of thousands of clones; about 89% are singletons and the top ten take approximately 1.5%. This clone has more than one count but fewer than ten. This chain links TRBV5-6 with TRBJ1-4; 7 bases fit TRBD1. Specimen: peripheral blood. This receptor was taken from a woman aged 40 to 49 who had recovered from COVID-19. CDR3 in amino acids: CASSSTGVTNEKLFF. Here the CDR3 DNA reads TGTGCCAGCAGCTCCACAGGGGTCACTAATGAAAAACTGTTTTTT.